This record looks at one T cell receptor beta chain sequence and its context. What it binds is not known. This sample was taken from a study of vaccination and CD4 T cells after COVID-19. Findings and caveats of the study: Relatively few convalescent patients were studied; early post-infection timepoints were not included.

CDR3 length: 14 residues. Per germline, CDR1 MNHNS and CDR2 SASEGT. V lost 6 bases, J lost 5 bases, and 4 bases stayed unmatched. Treatment: roughly ten-day PBMC culture with coronavirus spike peptide pools or control peptides (ViraFEST assay). Cultured CD4+ T cell DNA underwent sequencing with the Oncomine TCR Beta short-read assay. From the PCR reads, TCRdb called clonotypes with MiXCR, one entry per CDR3 protein. This table holds 6,500 to 8,500 distinct CDR3 sequences, roughly 70% found once. This rearrangement joins TRBV6-1 to TRBJ1-5, with 10 bases fitting TRBD1. Sequencing was performed on CD4+ T cells from blood, cultured in vitro. This TCR was sampled from a human donor who had recovered from COVID-19. This CDR3 is CASSLDRGHQPQHF. CDR3 nucleotide sequence: TGTGCCAGCAGCTTAGACAGGGGGCATCAGCCCCAGCATTTT.